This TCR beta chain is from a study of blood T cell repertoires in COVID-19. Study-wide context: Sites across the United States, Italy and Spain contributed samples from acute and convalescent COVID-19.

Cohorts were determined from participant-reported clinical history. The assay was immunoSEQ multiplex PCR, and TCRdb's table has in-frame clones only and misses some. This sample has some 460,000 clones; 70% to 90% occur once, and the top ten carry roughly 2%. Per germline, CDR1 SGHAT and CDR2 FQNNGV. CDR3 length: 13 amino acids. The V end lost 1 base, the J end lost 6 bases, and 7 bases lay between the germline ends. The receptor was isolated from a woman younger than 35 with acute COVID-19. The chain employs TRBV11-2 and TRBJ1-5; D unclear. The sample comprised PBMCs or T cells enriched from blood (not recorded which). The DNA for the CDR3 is TGTGCCAGCAGCTTAGGAGGCCGTCAGCCCCAGCATTTT. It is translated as CASSLGGRQPQHF.